This T cell receptor (beta chain) was identified during a study of control samples from healthy donors and cancer patients. Generated by immunoSEQ multiplex PCR, the TCRdb table keeps only in-frame clones and is missing some. This table has 95,000 to 130,000 clones, 88% appearing once. Germline V lookup: CDR1 MNHNS, CDR2 SASEGT. This CDR3 has 14 residues. V gave up 3 bases and J gave up 0 bases, with 8 bases separating them. The material sequenced was blood. The clonotype was recovered from a woman in her 70s in good health. The rearrangement uses TRBV6-1 and TRBJ2-5, with TRBD2 as a possible D gene (6 bases). The CDR3 DNA follows: TGTGCCAGCAGTGATGGGGGGAACCAAGAGACCCAGTACTTC. This encodes CASSDGGNQETQYF.